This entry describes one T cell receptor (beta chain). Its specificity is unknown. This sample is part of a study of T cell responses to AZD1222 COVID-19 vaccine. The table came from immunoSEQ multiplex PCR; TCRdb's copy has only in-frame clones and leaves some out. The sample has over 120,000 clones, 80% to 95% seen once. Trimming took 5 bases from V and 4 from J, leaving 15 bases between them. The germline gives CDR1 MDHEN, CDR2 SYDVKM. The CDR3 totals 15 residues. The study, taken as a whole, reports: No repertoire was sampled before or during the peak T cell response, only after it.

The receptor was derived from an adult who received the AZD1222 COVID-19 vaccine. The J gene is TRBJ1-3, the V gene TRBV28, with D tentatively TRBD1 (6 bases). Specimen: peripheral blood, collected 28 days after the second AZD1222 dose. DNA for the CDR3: TGTGCCAGCAGTCTACCGGGGACATTGGGAAACACCATATATTTT. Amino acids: CASSLPGTLGNTIYF.